This T cell receptor (beta chain) was found in a study of blood T cell repertoires in COVID-19. Study context: Samples came from the United States, Italy and Spain, spanning acute and convalescent COVID-19.

Germline-derived CDR1 and CDR2 are MNHEY and SMNVEV (reference sequence). Between the trimmed V and J ends, which lost 2 bases and 5 bases, there was a span of 15 bases. The CDR3 contains 15 residues. Assay used: immunoSEQ multiplex PCR; TCRdb lists only in-frame clones, some missing. The sample has 250,000 or so clones, less than 90% seen once. This clone was detected only once. This receptor was identified in a man aged 25-40 years with active or convalescent COVID-19. Sequenced sample: peripheral blood. The chain is built from TRBV27 and TRBJ2-5; D possibly corresponds to TRBD1 (7 bases). In nucleotides, the CDR3 is TGTGCCAGCAGTTTAGATCCAGGGGGACTTGAGACCCAGTACTTC. It codes for CASSLDPGGLETQYF.